The clone carrying this TCR beta chain was detected a few times. Its antigen is as yet unknown. The CDR3 spans 17 residues. CDR1 is LGHNA, CDR2 YSLEER, per germline. Trimming at V came to 4 bases and at J to 1 base, leaving 8 bases not matched to a gene. Both TRBC1 and TRBC2 were covered by a beta constant-region primer of two equimolar oligonucleotides. Nested alpha and beta constant-region primers with the SP2 primer drove four PCR rounds on ligated cDNA. The cDNA 3' end received a ligated single-stranded oligonucleotide carrying the SP2 primer and a 12-nucleotide UMI. TCRdb re-called the UMI-ligation and nested PCR reads with MiXCR, one entry per CDR3 protein. The repertoire consists of approximately 16,000 distinct CDR3 sequences, with 8.5% to 9.5% occurring once and the leading ten covering 23%. This sample was taken from a study of naive and memory T cell subsets. Cells stained for CD3, CD4, CD8, CD45RA, CD27 and viability were sorted into four CD45RA/CD27 subsets.

The study, taken as a whole, reports: Gini index rose across naive, CM, EM and EMRA in CD4 and CD8. A clonotype means one alpha or beta sequence, not an alpha/beta pair.

Sequencing used central memory CD8+ T cells from blood. The sequence derives from a human donor in good health. The chain joins TRBV4-3 to TRBJ2-3, with TRBD2 identical over 10 bases. The CDR3 coding sequence is TGCGCCAGCAGCCCTACCGCTAGCGGGAGCGGCACAGATACGCAGTATTTT. Protein sequence: CASSPTASGSGTDTQYF.